Listed here are 12 T cell receptor beta chains from one sample, sequenced in a study of vaccination effects on CD4 cells after COVID-19. These receptors have no identified antigens. ViraFEST expansion of antigen-specific CD4+ T cells with viral peptide pools preceded sequencing. Investigators separated out CD4+ T cells once around 11 days of culture had passed. Either the mRNA-1273 or the BNT162b2 vaccine was given to participants as two doses. Measured with immunoSEQ multiplex PCR; TCRdb has only the in-frame clones, and not every one. The data contain tens of thousands of clones, around 82% of them singletons. The specimen was CD4+ T cells from PBMCs cultured with HCoV-OC43 spike peptides, collected after COVID-19 vaccination. Regarding subset: HCoV-OC43 spike overlapping peptide pool stimulation. The receptors here all came from a human donor who received a COVID-19 vaccine.

This rearrangement joins TRBV15 to TRBJ1-1; D gene ambiguous. V shed 1 base and J shed 5 bases, with 11 bases lying between them. Germline lookup yields CDR1 LNHNV and CDR2 YYDKDF (reference sequence). The CDR3 is 14 amino acids. The CDR3 DNA reads as TGTGCCACCAGCAGAGTGGCCCCGGGGACTGAAGCTTTCTTT. This gives the protein CATSRVAPGTEAFF.

This rearrangement joins TRBV19 to TRBJ2-3; the D is unclear. The ends were cut back, 7 bases at V and 2 bases at J, with 16 bases in the middle. From germline, CDR1 is LNHDA and CDR2 SQIVND (reference sequence). This CDR3 is 15 amino acids long. The CDR3 coding sequence is TGTGCCAGTAATGATAGGCCAGGCGACACAGATACGCAGTATTTT. It yields the protein CASNDRPGDTDTQYF.

The rearrangement uses TRBV6-5 and TRBJ2-4, with a possible D match to TRBD1 (6 bases). V lost 5 bases and J 0 bases, leaving 11 bases between the germline ends. The germline V gene has CDR1 MNHEY and CDR2 SVGAGI. This CDR3 region has 15 residues. CDR3 bases: TGTGCCAGCAGTCGGACAGAACTAGCCAAAAACATTCAGTACTTC. As protein: CASSRTELAKNIQYF.

The V gene is TRBV4-3, the J gene TRBJ1-2; 7 bases are a match to TRBD1. Germline loops: CDR1 LGHNA, CDR2 YSLEER. V trimming: 0 bases; J trimming: 8 bases; junction bases outside the gene matches: 9. The CDR3 runs 15 residues. As DNA, the CDR3 is TGCGCCAGCAGCCAAGAAAGAGGGGGCCGAGGCGGCTACACCTTC. This codes for CASSQERGGRGGYTF.

The J gene is TRBJ2-5, the V gene TRBV5-5, with unresolved D. The CDR3 runs to 14 residues. Looked up from germline, CDR1 is SGHKS and CDR2 is YYEKEE (reference sequence). V lost 0 bases and J 5 bases, leaving 11 bases between the germline ends. The CDR3 sequence is CASSLVPGWETQYF. The CDR3 coding sequence is TGTGCCAGCAGCTTGGTTCCAGGTTGGGAGACCCAGTACTTC. Based on the CDR3 plus reference TRBV5-5 and TRBJ2-5, the full variable domain is DAGVTQSPTHLIKTRGQQVTLRCSPISGHKSVSWYQQVLGQGPQFIFQYYEKEERGRGNFPDRFSARQFPNYSSELNVNALLLGDSALYLCASSLVPGWETQYFGPGTRLLVL.

This clone was recorded a few times. The chain recombines TRBV6-4 with TRBJ1-1; the D is unclear. Germline lookup yields CDR1 MRHNA and CDR2 SNTAGT. This CDR3 is 13 amino acids long. The V end was cut by 5 bases, the J end by 0 bases, with 7 bases between. DNA for the CDR3: TGTGCCAGCAGTAGAGTGATGAACACTGAAGCTTTCTTT. Translation: CASSRVMNTEAFF.

This clone turned up a few times. The chain uses TRBV5-1 and TRBJ2-2; the D is unclear. Trimming took 4 bases from V and 0 from J, leaving 7 bases between them. This CDR3 is 14 amino acids long. Germline values: CDR1 SGHRS, CDR2 YFSETQ. The CDR3 nucleotides read TGCGCCAGCAGCAGCCTAACGAACACCGGGGAGCTGTTTTTT. Protein sequence: CASSSLTNTGELFF.

The V and J genes are TRBV24-1 and TRBJ2-5, with D maybe TRBD2 (6 bases). Trimming pared 0 bases from V and 5 bases from J, leaving 9 bases between. The germline gives CDR1 KGHDR, CDR2 SFDVKD. The CDR3 is 14 residues long. CDR3 DNA: TGTGCCACCAGTGATTTGGGAGGGGTCGAGACCCAGTACTTC. It yields the protein CATSDLGGVETQYF.

This chain links TRBV7-8 with TRBJ1-4; D perhaps matches TRBD1 (6 bases). Germline CDR1 SGHVS, CDR2 FQNEAQ. The V end was cut by 8 bases, the J end by 10 bases, with 20 bases between. The CDR3 sequence is 14 residues long. In DNA form, the CDR3 reads TGTGCCAGCGGCCGGGACACCCTTGTTGGAAAACTGTTTTTT. Protein: CASGRDTLVGKLFF.

The J gene is TRBJ2-5, the V gene TRBV10-1; D might be TRBD1 (6 bases). The CDR3 is 13 amino acids. The V gene's germline CDR1 is WNHNN and CDR2 SYGVQD (reference sequence). Trimming left V 3 bases short and J 4 bases short, with 9 bases between. The CDR3 DNA reads as TGCGCCAGCAGTGATCTACAGGGAGAGACCCAGTACTTC. As protein: CASSDLQGETQYF.

The chain combines TRBV24-1 with TRBJ2-3, with 9 bases aligning to TRBD2. Germline assignment: CDR1 KGHDR and CDR2 SFDVKD. This CDR3 region has 15 residues. The V gene end was trimmed by 3 bases and the J gene end by 6 bases; junction bases not matched to a gene: 6. The CDR3 reads CATSDPSGDGDTQYF. In DNA, the CDR3 is TGTGCCACCAGTGATCCTAGCGGGGACGGCGATACGCAGTATTTT.

The CDR3 DNA reads TGTGCCACCAGCAGTCGTCGGACGGAAGAGACCCAGTACTTC. Its translation: CATSSRRTEETQYF. V and J are TRBV15 and TRBJ2-5; D gene unclear. V was pared by 3 bases and J by 3 bases, with 11 bases between. Germline V gene data show CDR1 as LNHNV and CDR2 as YYDKDF (reference sequence). The CDR3 length is 14 residues.